A single sample gave rise to the 21 T cell receptor beta chains below, sequenced in a study of technical replicates of blood from several donors. TCRdb's copy holds only in-frame clones and misses some; the assay was immunoSEQ multiplex PCR. The sample shows roughly 60,000 clones, roughly nine tenths of them seen only once. The sequenced sample consisted of PBMCs. Receptors were obtained from a human donor in good health. Some clones in this sample may be carry-over from other donors' samples.

V is TRBV5-4 and J is TRBJ2-3; 8 bases agree with TRBD2. The trim removed 4 bases at V and 2 bases at J, leaving 9 bases unmatched. The length of the CDR3 is 16 residues. Germline V lookup: CDR1 SGHNT, CDR2 YYREEE (reference sequence). The CDR3 DNA follows: TGTGCCAGCAGCCCCGGGGGGGCGGAGTACACAGATACGCAGTATTTT. Protein: CASSPGGAEYTDTQYF.

This clone is a singleton in its sample. The gene calls are TRBV7-3 and TRBJ2-3, with TRBD1 identical over 10 bases. The germline V gene has CDR1 SGHTA and CDR2 FQGTGA. This CDR3 comprises 16 residues. V dropped 3 bases and J dropped 6; count of bases not matched to a gene: 9. The CDR3 nucleotides read TGTGCCAGCAGCTTGGGACAGGGGTCGACTCGGGATACGCAGTATTTT. Translation: CASSLGQGSTRDTQYF. Looking up the rest from reference TRBV7-3 and TRBJ2-3 gives the full variable domain: GAGVSQTPSNKVTEKGKYVELRCDPISGHTALYWYRQSLGQGPEFLIYFQGTGAADDSGLPNDRFFAVRPEGSVSTLKIQRTERGDSAVYLCASSLGQGSTRDTQYFGPGTRLTVL.

This clone occurred once. This chain connects TRBV4-3 to TRBJ1-6; a weak D match, TRBD1 (5 bases). The CDR3 totals 15 residues. The V gene lost 4 bases and the J gene lost 10 bases, with 17 bases spanning the gap. Germline V lookup: CDR1 LGHNA, CDR2 YSLEER. CDR3 DNA: TGCGCCAGCAGCCCGAGTCCGGGGGTTGGGTCACCCCTCCACTTT. It encodes CASSPSPGVGSPLHF.

The chain employs TRBV30 and TRBJ2-2; 8 bases align to TRBD1. J gave up 1 base and V 0 bases, and 1 base lay outside the gene matches. This CDR3 spans 15 amino acids. The V gene's germline CDR1 is GTSNPN and CDR2 SVGIG (reference sequence). The CDR3 bases are TGTGCCTGGAGTGTAGGGACAGGGAACACCGGGGAGCTGTTTTTT. Its translation: CAWSVGTGNTGELFF.

This sequence joins TRBV6-5 and TRBJ2-5, with TRBD1 as a possible D gene (6 bases). Trimming stripped 10 bases from V and 5 bases from J, with 11 bases between. CDR1 is MNHEY and CDR2 is SVGAGI in the germline V gene. This CDR3 has 11 residues. CDR3 in DNA: TGTGCCACTGGGGGCGGTGAGACCCAGTACTTC. Amino acids: CATGGGETQYF.

CDR3 DNA: TGTGCCAGCAGCGAAACAGGGGCGAACACTGAAGCTTTCTTT. Protein product: CASSETGANTEAFF. V gene TRBV9 combines with J gene TRBJ1-1, with 7 bases lining up with TRBD1. The CDR3 has 14 amino acids. V was pared by 3 bases and J by 1 base, with 3 bases of the junction left unmatched. Germline CDR1 SGDLS, CDR2 YYNGEE.

This rearrangement joins TRBV29-1 to TRBJ2-5; D ambiguous. Germline lookup yields CDR1 SQVTM and CDR2 ANQGSEA. The CDR3 runs to 12 residues. V dropped 5 bases and J dropped 1 base, with 8 bases sitting between them. The CDR3 loop reads CSVSPSQETQYF. The CDR3 bases are TGCAGCGTTAGTCCCAGCCAAGAGACCCAGTACTTC.

This chain's CDR3 is CAWTRGGVLGSPLHF. CDR3 DNA sequence: TGTGCCTGGACCAGGGGTGGGGTGTTAGGTTCACCCCTCCACTTT. The V and J genes are TRBV30 and TRBJ1-6; D perhaps matches TRBD1 (6 bases). The CDR3 runs to 15 residues. Germline V CDR1 and CDR2: GTSNPN, SVGIG (reference sequence). Trimming took off 4 bases at V and 9 bases at J, with 19 bases between the two ends.

This chain connects TRBV5-1 to TRBJ2-5; no reliable D call. Germline V gene lookup returns CDR1 SGHRS and CDR2 YFSETQ. The CDR3 loop spans 14 amino acids. The V gene lost 1 base and the J gene lost 5 bases, with 12 bases spanning the gap. Written as DNA, the CDR3 is TGCGCCAGCAGCTTGATACCGGGTTTGGAGACCCAGTACTTC. Its protein product is CASSLIPGLETQYF.

In its sample, this clone was seen a few times. The V gene is TRBV11-1, the J gene TRBJ2-7; 10 bases are a match to TRBD1. The CDR3 runs to 15 residues. Trimming at V came to 5 bases and at J to 1 base, leaving 5 bases not matched to a gene. Germline CDR1 and CDR2: SGHAT and FQDESV (reference sequence). The CDR3 DNA sequence: TGTGCCAGCAGCAATGGACAGGGGGTGTCCTACGAGCAGTACTTC. This sequence encodes CASSNGQGVSYEQYF.

In its sample, this clone was seen once. V is TRBV27 and J is TRBJ2-7, with D maybe TRBD1 (5 bases). CDR3 length: 15 residues. Trimming shortened V by 6 bases and J by 4 bases, and 19 bases separated the two germline ends. Germline V gene data show CDR1 as MNHEY and CDR2 as SMNVEV (reference sequence). CDR3 sequence: CASRSSVQGQYEQYF. The CDR3 DNA reads as TGTGCCAGCAGATCGTCCGTTCAGGGTCAATACGAGCAGTACTTC.

The rearrangement joins TRBV13 to TRBJ1-4, with TRBD1 matching 9 bases. Trimming at V came to 2 bases and at J to 7 bases, leaving 5 bases not matched to a gene. The CDR3 is made up of 15 amino acids. Germline CDR1 reads PRHDT; CDR2 reads FYEKMQ (reference sequence). For the CDR3, the DNA is TGTGCCAGCAGCTTATCGGGACAGGGACTTGAAAAACTGTTTTTT. Translated: CASSLSGQGLEKLFF.

This rearrangement joins TRBV7-2 to TRBJ2-2; possibly TRBD2 for D (5 bases). The CDR3 totals 13 residues. CDR1 SGHTA and CDR2 FQGNSA come from the germline V gene. V was pared by 3 bases and J by 5 bases, with 7 bases between. The DNA of the CDR3 is TGTGCCAGCAGCTTTGGGAGTACCGGGGAGCTGTTTTTT. It codes for CASSFGSTGELFF.

This chain links TRBV6-1 with TRBJ2-1; D gene uncertain. Germline CDR1 reads MNHNS; CDR2 reads SASEGT. The CDR3 sequence is 13 residues long. V lost 2 bases and J 9 bases, leaving 11 bases between the germline ends. The CDR3 DNA reads TGTGCCAGCAGTGAATGGGTCAGGCCTGAGCAGTTCTTC. Its protein product is CASSEWVRPEQFF.

This clone was seen once. The rearrangement joins TRBV18 to TRBJ2-1; possible D gene TRBD1, 5 bases. Germline loops: CDR1 KGHSH, CDR2 LQKENI. CDR3 size: 15 residues. V lost 3 bases, J lost 5 bases, and 14 bases lay in between. CDR3 amino acids: CASSPLQGENNEQFF. DNA of the CDR3: TGTGCCAGCTCACCGCTCCAGGGCGAGAACAATGAGCAGTTCTTC.

The chain carries TRBV4-1 and TRBJ2-4; no reliable D call. Per the germline V gene, CDR1 is MGHRA and CDR2 is YSYEKL. The length of the CDR3 is 14 residues. Trimming pared 3 bases from V and 13 bases from J, leaving 19 bases between. CDR3 amino acids: CASSQAVIGPPQYF. The CDR3 region has the DNA TGCGCCAGCAGCCAGGCGGTCATTGGCCCCCCGCAGTACTTC.

The chain recombines TRBV13 with TRBJ2-3; TRBD2 aligns across 12 bases. The trim removed 1 base at V and 8 bases at J, leaving 4 bases unmatched. The CDR3 is 15 amino acids. The germline V gene encodes CDR1 PRHDT and CDR2 FYEKMQ (reference sequence). The CDR3 region is CASSLASGGGRTQYF. CDR3 DNA: TGTGCCAGCAGCTTAGCTAGCGGGGGGGGGCGTACGCAGTATTTT. The whole variable domain, remainder taken from reference TRBV13 and TRBJ2-3, is AAGVIQSPRHLIKEKRETATLKCYPIPRHDTVYWYQQGPGQDPQFLISFYEKMQSDKGSIPDRFSAQQFSDYHSELNMSSLELGDSALYFCASSLASGGGRTQYFGPGTRLTVL.

The gene calls are TRBV25-1 and TRBJ1-1; weak D call: TRBD1 (6 bases). Deletions cut 4 bases from V and 2 bases from J, with 11 bases between. Germline CDR1 and CDR2: MGHDK and SYGVNS. The CDR3 is 14 residues long. The CDR3 loop is CASSVGQFNTEAFF. In nucleotides, the CDR3 is TGTGCCAGCAGTGTAGGACAGTTTAACACTGAAGCTTTCTTT.

The rearrangement joins TRBV11-3 to TRBJ2-2, with 9 bases identical to TRBD2. The CDR3 has 18 residues. Per the germline V gene, CDR1 is SGHNT and CDR2 is YENEEA. With V trimmed by 1 base and J by 4 bases, 10 bases remained unmatched. CDR3 loop: CASSLAPGLAGRTGELFF. CDR3 in DNA: TGTGCCAGCAGCTTAGCCCCAGGTCTAGCGGGACGCACCGGGGAGCTGTTTTTT.

This chain links TRBV10-3 with TRBJ2-7; D is undetermined. V lost 10 bases and J 6 bases, leaving 13 bases between the germline ends. Germline values: CDR1 ENHRY, CDR2 SYGVKD. This CDR3 has 11 amino acids. The CDR3 is CATGPRAEQYF. The CDR3 DNA follows: TGTGCCACAGGCCCCCGAGCCGAGCAGTACTTC.

This clone was recorded only once. The J gene is TRBJ2-4, the V gene TRBV5-1, with 8 bases identical to TRBD1. Germline V lookup: CDR1 SGHRS, CDR2 YFSETQ. The ends lost 2 bases at V and 5 bases at J; junction bases unmatched: 6. CDR3 size: 15 residues. CDR3 bases: TGCGCCAGCAGCTTAGGACAGGGCGGCCAAAACATTCAGTACTTC. Translation: CASSLGQGGQNIQYF. The full variable domain, rest sourced from reference TRBV5-1 and TRBJ2-4, is KAGVTQTPRYLIKTRGQQVTLSCSPISGHRSVSWYQQTPGQGLQFLFEYFSETQRNKGNFPGRFSGRQFSNSRSEMNVSTLELGDSALYLCASSLGQGGQNIQYFGAGTRLSVL.